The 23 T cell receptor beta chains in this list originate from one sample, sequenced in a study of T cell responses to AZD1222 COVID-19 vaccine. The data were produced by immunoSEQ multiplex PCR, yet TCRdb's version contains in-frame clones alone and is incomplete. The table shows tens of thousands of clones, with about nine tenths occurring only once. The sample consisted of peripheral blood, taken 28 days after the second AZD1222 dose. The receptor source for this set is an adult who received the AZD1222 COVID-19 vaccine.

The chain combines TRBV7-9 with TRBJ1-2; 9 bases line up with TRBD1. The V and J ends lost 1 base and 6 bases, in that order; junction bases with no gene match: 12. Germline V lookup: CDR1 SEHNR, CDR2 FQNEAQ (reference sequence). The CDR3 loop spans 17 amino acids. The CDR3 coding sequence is TGTGCCAGCAGCTTAGATCTCAGACAGGGGGGCCGGGATGGCTACACCTTC. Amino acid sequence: CASSLDLRQGGRDGYTF.

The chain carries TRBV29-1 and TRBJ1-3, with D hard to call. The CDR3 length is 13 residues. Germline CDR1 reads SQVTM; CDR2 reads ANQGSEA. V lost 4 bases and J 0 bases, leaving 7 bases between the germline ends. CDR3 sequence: CSVVVLSGNTIYF. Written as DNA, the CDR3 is TGCAGCGTTGTTGTTCTCTCTGGAAACACCATATATTTT.

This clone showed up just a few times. The CDR3 DNA is TGTGCCAGCAGTTTAGGGTATGGCTACACCTTC. Residues: CASSLGYGYTF. The V and J genes are TRBV27 and TRBJ1-2; no reliable D call. Trimming pared 2 bases from V and 5 bases from J, leaving 3 bases between. Germline V gives CDR1 MNHEY, CDR2 SMNVEV (reference sequence). The CDR3 runs to 11 residues.

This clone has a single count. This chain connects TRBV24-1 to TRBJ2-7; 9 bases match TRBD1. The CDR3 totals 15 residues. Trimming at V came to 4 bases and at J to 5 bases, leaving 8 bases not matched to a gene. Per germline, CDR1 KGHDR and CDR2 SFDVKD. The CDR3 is CATSDPKQGAHEQYF. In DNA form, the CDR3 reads TGTGCCACCAGTGACCCTAAACAGGGGGCCCACGAGCAGTACTTC.

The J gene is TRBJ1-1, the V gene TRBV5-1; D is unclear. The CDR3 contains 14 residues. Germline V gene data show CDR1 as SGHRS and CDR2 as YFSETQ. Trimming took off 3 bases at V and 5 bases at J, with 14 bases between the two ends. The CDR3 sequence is CASSWNVWETEAFF. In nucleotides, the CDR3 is TGCGCCAGCAGCTGGAACGTCTGGGAAACTGAAGCTTTCTTT.

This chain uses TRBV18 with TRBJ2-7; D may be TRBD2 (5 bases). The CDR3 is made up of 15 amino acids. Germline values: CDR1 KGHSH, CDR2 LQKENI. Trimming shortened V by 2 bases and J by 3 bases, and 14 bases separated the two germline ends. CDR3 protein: CASSPGNGVGYEQYF. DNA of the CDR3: TGTGCCAGCTCACCAGGGAACGGGGTGGGCTACGAGCAGTACTTC.

The CDR3 nucleotides read TGTGCCAGCAGTTACTCGATAGGACAGGACTACGAGCAGTACTTC. Amino acids: CASSYSIGQDYEQYF. This chain uses TRBV6-5 with TRBJ2-7, with TRBD1 matching 7 bases. Per germline, CDR1 MNHEY and CDR2 SVGAGI. Germline trimming cut 0 bases from V and 3 bases from J; bases unmatched to any gene: 5. The CDR3 has 15 amino acids.

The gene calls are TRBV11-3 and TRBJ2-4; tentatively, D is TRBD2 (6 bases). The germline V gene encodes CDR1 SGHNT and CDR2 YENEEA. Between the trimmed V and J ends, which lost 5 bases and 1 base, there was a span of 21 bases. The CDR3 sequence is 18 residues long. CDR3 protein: CASSTEGYNGPAKNIQYF. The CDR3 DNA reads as TGTGCCAGCAGCACGGAGGGCTATAACGGACCGGCCAAAAACATTCAGTACTTC.

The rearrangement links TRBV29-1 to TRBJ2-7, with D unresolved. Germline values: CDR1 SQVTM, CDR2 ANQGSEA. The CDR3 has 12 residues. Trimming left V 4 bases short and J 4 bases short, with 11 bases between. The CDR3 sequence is CSVGGTEYEQYF. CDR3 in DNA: TGCAGCGTTGGGGGAACGGAGTACGAGCAGTACTTC.

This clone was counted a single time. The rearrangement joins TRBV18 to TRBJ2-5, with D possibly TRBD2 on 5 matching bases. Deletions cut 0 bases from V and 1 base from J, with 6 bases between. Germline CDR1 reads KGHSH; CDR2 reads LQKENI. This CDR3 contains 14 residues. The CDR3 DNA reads TGTGCCAGCTCACCACCGGGGAGCCAAGAGACCCAGTACTTC. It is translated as CASSPPGSQETQYF.

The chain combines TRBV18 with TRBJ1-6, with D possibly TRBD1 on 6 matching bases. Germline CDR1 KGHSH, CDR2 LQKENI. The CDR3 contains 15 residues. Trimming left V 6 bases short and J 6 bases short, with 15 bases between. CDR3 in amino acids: CASSPSTGSNSPLHF. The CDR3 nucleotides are TGTGCCAGCTCGCCATCTACAGGGAGTAATTCACCCCTCCACTTT.

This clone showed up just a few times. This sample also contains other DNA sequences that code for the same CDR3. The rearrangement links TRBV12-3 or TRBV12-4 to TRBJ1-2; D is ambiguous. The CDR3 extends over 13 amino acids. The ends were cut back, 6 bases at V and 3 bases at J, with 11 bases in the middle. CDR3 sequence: CASSPGIHYGYTF. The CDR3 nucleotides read TGTGCCAGCAGCCCTGGTATCCACTATGGCTACACCTTC.

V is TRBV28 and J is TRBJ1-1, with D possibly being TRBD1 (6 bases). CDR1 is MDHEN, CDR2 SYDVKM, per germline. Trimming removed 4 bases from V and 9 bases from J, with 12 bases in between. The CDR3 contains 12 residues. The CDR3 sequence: CASSSSRDKAFF. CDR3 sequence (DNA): TGTGCCAGCAGTTCAAGCCGGGACAAAGCTTTCTTT.

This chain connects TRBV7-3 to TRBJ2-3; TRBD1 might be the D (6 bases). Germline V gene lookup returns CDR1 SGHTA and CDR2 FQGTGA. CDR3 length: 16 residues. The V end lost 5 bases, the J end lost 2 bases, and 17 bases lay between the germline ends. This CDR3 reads CASSLGANYNTDTQYF. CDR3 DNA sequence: TGTGCCAGCAGCCTGGGGGCTAACTATAACACAGATACGCAGTATTTT.

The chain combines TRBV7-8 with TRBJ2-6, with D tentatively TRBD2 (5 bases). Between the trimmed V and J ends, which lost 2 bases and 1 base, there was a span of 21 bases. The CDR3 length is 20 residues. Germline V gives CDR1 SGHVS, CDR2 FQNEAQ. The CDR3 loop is CASSLRVRDRAISGANVLTF. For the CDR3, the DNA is TGTGCCAGCAGCTTAAGGGTGAGGGATCGGGCTATTTCTGGGGCCAACGTCCTGACTTTC.

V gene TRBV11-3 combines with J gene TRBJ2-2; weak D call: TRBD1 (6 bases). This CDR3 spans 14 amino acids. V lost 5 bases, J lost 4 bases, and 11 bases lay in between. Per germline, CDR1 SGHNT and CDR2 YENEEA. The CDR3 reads CASSAGAGTGELFF. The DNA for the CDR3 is TGTGCCAGCAGCGCAGGGGCCGGCACCGGGGAGCTGTTTTTT.

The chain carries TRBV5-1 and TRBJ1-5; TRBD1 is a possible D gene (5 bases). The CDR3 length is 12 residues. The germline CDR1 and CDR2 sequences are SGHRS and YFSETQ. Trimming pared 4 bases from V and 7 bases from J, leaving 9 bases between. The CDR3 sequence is CASSQGRQPQHF. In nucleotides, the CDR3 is TGCGCCAGCAGCCAGGGTAGGCAGCCCCAGCATTTT.

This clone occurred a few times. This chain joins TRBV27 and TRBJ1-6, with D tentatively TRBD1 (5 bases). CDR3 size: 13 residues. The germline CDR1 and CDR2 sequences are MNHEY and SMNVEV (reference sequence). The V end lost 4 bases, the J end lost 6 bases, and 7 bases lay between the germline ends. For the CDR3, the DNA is TGTGCCAGCAGTTGGGACTCTAATTCACCCCTCCACTTT. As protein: CASSWDSNSPLHF.

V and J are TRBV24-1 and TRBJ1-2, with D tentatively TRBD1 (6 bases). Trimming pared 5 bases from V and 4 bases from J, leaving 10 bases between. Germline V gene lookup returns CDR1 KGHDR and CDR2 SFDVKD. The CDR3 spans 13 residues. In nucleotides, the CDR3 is TGTGCCACCAGTGCAGGGGAGGGCTATGGCTACACCTTC. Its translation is CATSAGEGYGYTF.

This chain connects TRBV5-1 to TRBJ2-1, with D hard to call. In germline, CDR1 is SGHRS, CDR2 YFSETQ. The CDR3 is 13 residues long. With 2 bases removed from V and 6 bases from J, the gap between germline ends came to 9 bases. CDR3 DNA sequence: TGCGCCAGCAGCTTACAGACTGGCAATGAGCAGTTCTTC. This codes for CASSLQTGNEQFF.

CDR3 coding DNA: TGTGCCAGCAGCTTAGAGGTGAACACTGAAGCTTTCTTT. Its translation: CASSLEVNTEAFF. The rearrangement uses TRBV11-3 and TRBJ1-1, with D hard to call. The germline V and J ends were trimmed by 0 bases and 0 bases, with 2 bases remaining between them. CDR3 length: 13 residues. CDR1 is SGHNT and CDR2 is YENEEA in the germline V gene.

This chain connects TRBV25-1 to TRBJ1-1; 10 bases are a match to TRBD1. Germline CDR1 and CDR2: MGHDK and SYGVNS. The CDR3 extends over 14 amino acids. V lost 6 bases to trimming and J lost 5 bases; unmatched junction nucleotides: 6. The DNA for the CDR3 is TGTGCCAGCAGGGGACAGGGGTTATTAACTGAAGCTTTCTTT. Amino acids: CASRGQGLLTEAFF.

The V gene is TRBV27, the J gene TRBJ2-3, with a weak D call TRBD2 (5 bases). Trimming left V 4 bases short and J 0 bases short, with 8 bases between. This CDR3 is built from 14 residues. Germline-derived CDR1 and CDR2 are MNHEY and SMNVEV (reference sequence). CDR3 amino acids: CASSSGISTDTQYF. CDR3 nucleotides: TGTGCCAGCAGTTCCGGGATAAGCACAGATACGCAGTATTTT.